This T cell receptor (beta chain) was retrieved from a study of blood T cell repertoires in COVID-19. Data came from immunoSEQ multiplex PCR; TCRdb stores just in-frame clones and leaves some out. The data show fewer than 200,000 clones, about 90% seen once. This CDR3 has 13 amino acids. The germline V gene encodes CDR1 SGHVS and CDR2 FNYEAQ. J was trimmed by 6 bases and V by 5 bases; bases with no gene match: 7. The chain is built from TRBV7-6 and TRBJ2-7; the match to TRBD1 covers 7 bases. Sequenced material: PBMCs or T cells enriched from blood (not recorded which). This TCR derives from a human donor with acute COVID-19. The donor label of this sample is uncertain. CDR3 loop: CASSPSTGTEQYF. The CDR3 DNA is TGTGCCAGCAGCCCCTCGACAGGGACCGAGCAGTACTTC.